This T cell receptor (beta chain) was identified during a study of blood T cell repertoires in COVID-19. Study in general: Samples representing acute and convalescent COVID-19 were sourced from the United States, Italy and Spain.

The CDR3 covers 13 residues. V was shortened by 2 bases and J by 2 bases, with 8 bases between the two germline ends. In germline, CDR1 is SGDLS, CDR2 YYNGEE. Sequencing was performed with immunoSEQ multiplex PCR; in TCRdb, only in-frame clones are kept and a portion is missing. The sample gives about 230,000 clones, roughly 90% of which show up once; 3.5% to 4% is in the top ten. Details on this clone: The same CDR3 is also encoded by other DNA sequences in this sample.

What was sequenced was PBMCs or T cells enriched from blood (not recorded which). This chain links TRBV9 with TRBJ2-7, with TRBD2 as a possible D gene (6 bases). This receptor was identified in a woman in her 30s with acute COVID-19. CDR3 DNA: TGTGCCAGCAGCGTGGAGGGGACCTACGAGCAGTACTTC. Translation gives CASSVEGTYEQYF.